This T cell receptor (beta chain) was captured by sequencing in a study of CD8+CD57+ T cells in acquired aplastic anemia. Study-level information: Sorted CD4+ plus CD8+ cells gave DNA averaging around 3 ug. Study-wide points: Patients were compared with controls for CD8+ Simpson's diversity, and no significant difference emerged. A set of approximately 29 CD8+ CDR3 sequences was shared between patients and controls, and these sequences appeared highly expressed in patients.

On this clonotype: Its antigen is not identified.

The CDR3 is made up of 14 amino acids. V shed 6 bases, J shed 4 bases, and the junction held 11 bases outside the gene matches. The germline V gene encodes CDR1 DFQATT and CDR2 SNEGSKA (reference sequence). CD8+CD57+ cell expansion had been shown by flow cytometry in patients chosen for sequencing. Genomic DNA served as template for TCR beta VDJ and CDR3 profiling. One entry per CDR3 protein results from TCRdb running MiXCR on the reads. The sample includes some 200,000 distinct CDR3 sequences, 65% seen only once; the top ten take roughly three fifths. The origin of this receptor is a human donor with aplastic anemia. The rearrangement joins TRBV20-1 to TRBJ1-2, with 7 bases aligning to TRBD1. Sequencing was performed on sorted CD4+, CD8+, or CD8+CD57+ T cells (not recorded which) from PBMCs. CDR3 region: CSATRQGKGYGYTF. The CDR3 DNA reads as TGCAGTGCCACCAGACAGGGCAAAGGCTATGGCTACACCTTC.